The 23 T cell receptor beta chains reported below all come from one sample, sequenced in a study of T cells in Graves' hyperthyroidism and ophthalmopathy (dated by TCRdb to between 2018 and 2021). Library method: multiplex PCR. The sequencer listed for this sample is Illumina HiSeq 2000. The TCR beta CDR3 regions were amplified from RNA transcripts. The TCR CDR3 was subjected to a first round of RT-PCR using the HTBI primer set and the Qiagen OneStep RT-PCR kit. The public reads were reprocessed in TCRdb via fastp at Q25 and MiXCR, keeping in-frame beta chains. Identical CDR3 proteins give one entry, which carries the most common genes and DNA. Within this sample are hundreds of thousands of distinct CDR3 sequences, with approximately 13% of them counted one time only. The ten largest clones take up around a tenth of the sample. Material for sequencing was blood. The receptors shown here come from a woman between 18 and 29 years old with Graves' hyperthyroidism.

This clonotype was seen ten or more times. The chain joins TRBV27 to TRBJ1-1; D is undetermined. Germline CDR1 reads MNHEY; CDR2 reads SMNVEV (reference sequence). Trimming removed 6 bases at V and 1 base at J, with 12 bases between. CDR3 length equals 14 residues. The CDR3 DNA is TGTGCCAGCAGGCCGGGGAACCCGAACACTGAAGCTTTCTTT. Translated: CASRPGNPNTEAFF.

This clonotype was seen repeatedly, ten times or more. The chain joins TRBV18 to TRBJ1-2; maybe TRBD1 (5 bases). Deletions cut 3 bases from V and 6 bases from J, with 11 bases between. The CDR3 extends over 13 amino acids. Germline V lookup: CDR1 KGHSH, CDR2 LQKENI. The CDR3 protein is CASSPGREDGYTF. CDR3 DNA sequence: TGTGCCAGCTCACCGGGACGAGAAGATGGCTACACCTTC. Combining the CDR3 with reference TRBV18 and TRBJ1-2 gives the whole variable domain NAGVMQNPRHLVRRRGQEARLRCSPMKGHSHVYWYRQLPEEGLKFMVYLQKENIIDESGMPKERFSAEFPKEGPSILRIQQVVRGDSAAYFCASSPGREDGYTFGSGTRLTVV.

This clonotype was observed at least ten times. Written as DNA, the CDR3 is TGTGCCAGCAGGGGCGGACTAGCGGTCCAAGAGACCCAGTACTTC. It codes for CASRGGLAVQETQYF. The rearrangement joins TRBV27 to TRBJ2-5, with 10 bases matching TRBD2. The CDR3 has 15 residues. Germline values: CDR1 MNHEY, CDR2 SMNVEV (reference sequence). V dropped 6 bases and J dropped 1; count of bases not matched to a gene: 5.

The rearrangement joins TRBV6-2 or TRBV6-3 to TRBJ2-7; D is ambiguous. With 6 bases removed from V and 3 bases from J, the gap between germline ends came to 9 bases. The CDR3 covers 12 residues. In germline, CDR1 is MNHEY, CDR2 SVGEGT. CDR3 loop: CASSLKVYEQYF. In nucleotides, the CDR3 is TGTGCCAGCAGCCTCAAGGTCTACGAGCAGTACTTC.

The chain combines TRBV2 with TRBJ1-4; D not resolved. CDR3 length: 14 amino acids. In germline, CDR1 is SNHLY, CDR2 FYNNEI. V was trimmed by 2 bases and J by 8 bases, leaving 12 bases between them. The CDR3: CASSEYSIGEKLFF. DNA of the CDR3: TGTGCCAGCAGTGAATATTCCATAGGGGAAAAACTGTTTTTT.

This clonotype was found many times. The gene calls are TRBV2 and TRBJ2-3; 9 positions agree with TRBD1. The ends lost 0 bases at V and 4 bases at J; junction bases unmatched: 8. This CDR3 is 17 amino acids long. Per germline, CDR1 SNHLY and CDR2 FYNNEI. The CDR3 sequence is CASSEAGGTGSADTQYF. In nucleotides, the CDR3 is TGTGCCAGCAGTGAAGCGGGAGGGACAGGGTCGGCAGATACGCAGTATTTT. Full variable domain (rest looked up from reference TRBV2 and TRBJ2-3): EPEVTQTPSHQVTQMGQEVILRCVPISNHLYFYWYRQILGQKVEFLVSFYNNEISEKSEIFDDQFSVERPDGSNFTLKIRSTKLEDSAMYFCASSEAGGTGSADTQYFGPGTRLTVL.

This clonotype was detected many times. The chain couples TRBV29-1 to TRBJ1-1; D is unresolved. Germline V CDR1 and CDR2: SQVTM, ANQGSEA. This CDR3 has 13 residues. The germline V and J ends were trimmed by 2 bases and 1 base, with 8 bases remaining between them. The CDR3 DNA follows: TGCAGCGTTGAAAGACAAGAGAACACTGAAGCTTTCTTT. Its protein is CSVERQENTEAFF.

V usage is TRBV5-5 and J usage is TRBJ2-5; 7 bases line up with TRBD2. The V segment lost 0 bases and the J segment 1 base; nucleotides outside the gene matches: 15. The CDR3 covers 19 residues. CDR1 and CDR2 from the germline V gene are SGHKS and YYEKEE (reference sequence). The CDR3: CASSLAAGTTSLRQETQYF. DNA for the CDR3: TGTGCCAGCAGCTTGGCCGCGGGTACGACTAGCCTCCGCCAAGAGACCCAGTACTTC.

This clonotype has ten or more counts. CDR3 in amino acids: CSASPRVPLNTGELFF. Here the CDR3 DNA reads TGCAGTGCTAGCCCCAGGGTCCCTTTAAACACCGGGGAGCTGTTTTTT. The chain recombines TRBV20-1 with TRBJ2-2, with a possible D match to TRBD1 (5 bases). The CDR3 extends over 16 amino acids. Per germline, CDR1 DFQATT and CDR2 SNEGSKA (reference sequence). V was shortened by 3 bases and J by 2 bases, with 16 bases between the two germline ends.

CDR3 amino acids: CATSREGLDSPLHF. For the CDR3, the DNA is TGTGCCACCAGCAGAGAGGGGTTGGATTCACCCCTCCACTTT. The rearrangement links TRBV15 to TRBJ1-6, with D hard to call. This CDR3 region has 14 residues. Deletions cut 0 bases from V and 8 bases from J, with 8 bases between. From germline, CDR1 is LNHNV and CDR2 YYDKDF (reference sequence).

J is TRBJ1-6 and V is TRBV6-4; D may be TRBD1 (6 bases). This CDR3 is built from 15 residues. With 5 bases removed from V and 6 bases from J, the gap between germline ends came to 14 bases. Looked up from germline, CDR1 is MRHNA and CDR2 is SNTAGT. CDR3 DNA: TGTGCCAGCAGTATGACAGGAGCGCCTAATTCACCCCTCCACTTT. It codes for CASSMTGAPNSPLHF.

The J gene is TRBJ1-5, the V gene TRBV6-1; a weak D match, TRBD1 (6 bases). V was trimmed by 3 bases and J by 4 bases, leaving 13 bases between them. Germline lookup yields CDR1 MNHNS and CDR2 SASEGT. The CDR3 is 15 amino acids. The CDR3 nucleotides are TGTGCCAGCAGTGATGTCAGGGGCGGGAATCAGCCCCAGCATTTT. It specifies CASSDVRGGNQPQHF.

V is TRBV19 and J is TRBJ1-2; 7 nucleotides line up with TRBD1. The CDR3 contains 15 residues. Germline CDR1 reads LNHDA; CDR2 reads SQIVND (reference sequence). The trim removed 10 bases at V and 0 bases at J, leaving 11 bases unmatched. CDR3 coding DNA: TGTGCCACTAGCCGGGACAGAATAGCTAACTATGGCTACACCTTC. Protein sequence: CATSRDRIANYGYTF.

Points on this clonotype: An end of the junction differs from the germline gene, which may be a read error. The chain couples TRBV4-1 to TRBJ2-7; TRBD2 matches 7 bases. The CDR3 runs to 16 residues. Germline V gene lookup returns CDR1 MGHRA and CDR2 YSYEKL. This CDR3 is CASSQESGMLSCEQYF. For the CDR3, the DNA is TGCGCCAGCAGCCAAGAAAGCGGGATGCTCTCCTGCGAGCAGTACTTC.

The chain combines TRBV4-2 with TRBJ2-2; D is perhaps TRBD1 (6 bases). Trimming took off 0 bases at V and 0 bases at J, with 8 bases between the two ends. In germline, CDR1 is LGHNA, CDR2 YNFKEQ. The CDR3 contains 16 residues. CDR3 residues: CASSQEDSPNTGELFF. CDR3 bases: TGTGCCAGCAGCCAAGAGGACAGCCCGAACACCGGGGAGCTGTTTTTT.

This clonotype has at least ten counts. The chain combines TRBV5-6 with TRBJ2-7; D may correspond to TRBD1 or TRBD2 (5 bases each). V lost 0 bases and J lost 4, with 14 bases in between. Germline assignment: CDR1 SGHDT and CDR2 YYEEEE. The CDR3 totals 15 residues. The CDR3 nucleotides read TGTGCCAGCAGCTTGGCTCCCGGGGCATGGTACGAGCAGTACTTC. Its protein is CASSLAPGAWYEQYF.

This clonotype was found many times. The chain has TRBV7-2 and TRBJ2-7, with 11 bases matching TRBD1. CDR1 is SGHTA and CDR2 is FQGNSA in the germline V gene. CDR3 size: 18 residues. The trim removed 5 bases at V and 2 bases at J, leaving 14 bases unmatched. DNA of the CDR3: TGTGCCAGCAGCCCCCGTCCCGGGACAGGGGGACTACCCTACGAGCAGTACTTC. Its protein product is CASSPRPGTGGLPYEQYF.

This clonotype was detected ten times or more. V and J are TRBV2 and TRBJ2-6; D is ambiguous. The germline gives CDR1 SNHLY, CDR2 FYNNEI. The CDR3 totals 16 residues. The V and J ends lost 2 bases and 0 bases respectively, with 8 bases between them. The CDR3 sequence: CASSETTYSGANVLTF. The CDR3 nucleotides read TGTGCCAGCAGTGAAACGACGTACTCTGGGGCCAACGTCCTGACTTTC.

V and J are TRBV19 and TRBJ1-2; perhaps TRBD1 as D (5 bases). Germline loops: CDR1 LNHDA, CDR2 SQIVND (reference sequence). With 7 bases removed from V and 4 bases from J, the gap between germline ends came to 19 bases. The CDR3 has 15 residues. CDR3 residues: CASTWDGSGIYGYTF. The CDR3 DNA sequence: TGTGCCAGTACCTGGGACGGTTCGGGGATCTATGGCTACACCTTC.

This clonotype has only a few counts. The chain carries TRBV5-8 and TRBJ2-5, with TRBD2 as a possible D gene (7 bases). The CDR3 covers 15 residues. CDR1 is SGHTS and CDR2 is YDEGEE in the germline V gene. The ends were cut back, 4 bases at V and 4 bases at J, with 17 bases in the middle. CDR3 coding DNA: TGTGCCAGCAGCCTGGGAGGGGGGAGCCCAGAGACCCAGTACTTC. This gives the protein CASSLGGGSPETQYF. Together with reference TRBV5-8 and TRBJ2-5, the CDR3 gives the full variable domain: EAGVTQSPTHLIKTRGQQATLRCSPISGHTSVYWYQQALGLGLQFLLWYDEGEERNRGNFPPRFSGRQFPNYSSELNVNALELEDSALYLCASSLGGGSPETQYFGPGTRLLVL.

This clonotype came up many times. The chain is built from TRBV7-3 and TRBJ2-3, with D tentatively TRBD2 (5 bases). The germline CDR1 and CDR2 sequences are SGHTA and FQGTGA. The V end lost 2 bases, the J end lost 1 base, and 7 bases lay between the germline ends. The CDR3 extends over 14 amino acids. The DNA of the CDR3 is TGTGCCAGCAGCTTAGCGGGCGGCACAGATACGCAGTATTTT. Translated, it gives CASSLAGGTDTQYF. The variable domain in full, with the rest retrieved from reference TRBV7-3 and TRBJ2-3, is GAGVSQTPSNKVTEKGKYVELRCDPISGHTALYWYRQSLGQGPEFLIYFQGTGAADDSGLPNDRFFAVRPEGSVSTLKIQRTERGDSAVYLCASSLAGGTDTQYFGPGTRLTVL.

This clonotype has at least ten counts. V is TRBV4-1 and J is TRBJ2-7; 8 bases align to TRBD2. This CDR3 has 17 residues. Per germline, CDR1 MGHRA and CDR2 YSYEKL. J gave up 5 bases and V 0 bases, and 12 bases lay outside the gene matches. The CDR3 DNA is TGCGCCAGCAGCCAAGATACCCCGGGAGGGCTTGTAGACGAGCAGTACTTC. Translated: CASSQDTPGGLVDEQYF.

This clonotype was detected many times. V is TRBV28 and J is TRBJ2-7; D unclear. Germline V gene data show CDR1 as MDHEN and CDR2 as SYDVKM. CDR3 length: 16 residues. Trimming pared 5 bases from V and 1 base from J, leaving 18 bases between. The CDR3 DNA is TGTGCCAGCAGTCCCCCCAGTAGTTTTGGATCCTACGAGCAGTACTTC. Translation: CASSPPSSFGSYEQYF.